This TCR beta chain was recovered during a study of response to subunit inactivated influenza vaccine (dated by TCRdb to between 2018 and 2020). As for the study more broadly: Deep quantitative T cell receptor repertoire profiling was used in the study to track responses to a trivalent subunit inactivated influenza vaccine. Study-wide conclusions, independent of this receptor: It was suggested by the authors that each seasonal influenza vaccination may recruit only a limited number of new T cells.

This clonotype was counted between two and nine times. Its antigen specificity is not known. Base qualities are missing; no much larger clone stands one base away. Library creation used RT-PCR. Sequencing was carried out with an Illumina HiSeq 2500. TCRdb handled the public reads itself, with Q25 trimming in fastp and clone calling in MiXCR, and kept productive beta chains. Each CDR3 protein appears once, grouped with its most common genes and DNA. The sample profile shows hundreds of thousands of distinct CDR3 sequences; approximately 10% of them were found once. The ten largest clonotypes hold approximately 10% of the sample. A further study also used this sample, focusing on T cells expressing NK-cell markers. As that second study puts it: TCR beta cDNA libraries were prepared using 5'RACE template switching, which introduced a universal primer site and unique molecular identifiers. In sorted CD3+CD56+NKG2C+, CD3+CD56+NKG2C- and CD3+CD56-NKG2C+ T-cell subsets from eight or nine donors, TCR beta-chain repertoires were profiled. Seven of the eight sequenced donors were HCMV-seropositive and one was HCMV-seronegative. To restrict sorting to alphabetaTCR-expressing T cells, an anti-gammadeltaTCR antibody was added in several experiments. In more than five donors, the dominant CD3+CD56+NKG2C+ clonotypes ranked among the top 10 CD8+ clonotypes, making up roughly 1.0-8% of CD8+ T cells. Those dominant clonotypes were again the most abundant among CD3+CD56-NKG2C+ cells in four donors, at about 25-60.1%. It remained unclear whether the expanded NKG2C-expressing T cell clones were specific for HCMV antigens. The eight sequenced donors were randomly selected healthy volunteers, three men and five women. A commercial ELISA kit detecting HCMV-specific IgG in serum was used to determine HCMV serostatus. Ficoll density gradient centrifugation was used to isolate peripheral blood mononuclear cells from blood. Bulk peripheral blood T-cell repertoires were additionally sequenced from unsorted PBMC for over 5 donors. cDNA synthesis was primed from the TCR beta constant segment and was followed by two successive PCR amplification steps. Sequencing of the libraries produced 2 x 150 bp reads on Illumina HiSeq 2000/2500, MiSeq or NextSeq. MIGEC handled demultiplexing of the reads and grouping by UMI, while MiTCR was used to assemble and quantify clonotypes. To exclude erroneous sequences, any TCR cDNA sequence not supported by at least two reads was discarded. The tcR package was used for downstream repertoire analysis, with clonotypes matched between fractions based on CDR3 nucleotide sequence plus V segment. VDJmatch was used to annotate antigen specificity against VDJdb, with one amino acid substitution in CDR3 allowed.

The clonotype comes from a man aged 50 to 60 who received an inactivated influenza vaccine. Donor details come from another sample of the same person, matched by shared clones. The sample was PBMCs from blood, taken on the day of vaccination.

The CDR3 loop reads CASSSDTFYYTF. The sequenced DNA is TGTGCCAGCAGCTCTGACACCTTTTACTACACCTTC. The sequence joins TRBV12-3 or TRBV12-4 to TRBJ1-2; no D gene can be assigned with confidence. Including cysteine and phenylalanine, the CDR3 has 12 amino acids. The retained sequence is limited to the CDR3, 36 bases, with the frame set at the first base. V is reduced by 6 bases and J by 10 bases, leaving a spacing of 15 bases between them.